The entry below describes one T cell receptor beta chain. What it recognizes is unknown. Measured with immunoSEQ multiplex PCR; TCRdb has only the in-frame clones, and not every one. The sample includes roughly 150,000 clones, roughly 92% of them seen just once. Germline CDR1 and CDR2: SEHNR and FQNEAQ (reference sequence). Trimming shortened V by 6 bases and J by 6 bases, and 15 bases separated the two germline ends. This CDR3 has 13 amino acids. This sample stems from a study of cytomegalovirus exposure and HLA in healthy donors. The study's findings and limits: The authors enumerated over 150 TCR beta chains as linked to cytomegalovirus. According to a subsequent analysis, TCR clusters from the first cohort were inclined to appear together in the 120 validation repertoires.

V gene TRBV7-9 combines with J gene TRBJ2-7, with D tentatively TRBD1 or TRBD2 (5 bases each). This sequence originates from a man aged 18 to 35 in good health and CMV-seronegative. Sequencing was performed on PBMCs. The chain's CDR3 is CASSFQTGGEQYV. DNA for the CDR3: TGTGCCAGCAGTTTCCAGACTGGGGGCGAGCAGTACGTC.